The present entry profiles one T cell receptor beta chain with its context. The antigen it binds to is not known. One base away there is no much larger clone; base qualities are not given. This sample was included in a study of cytomegalovirus exposure and HLA in healthy donors (dated by TCRdb to 2016 to 2017). Background on the whole study: In an earlier analysis of approximately 640 of the donors, less than 350 Gb of sequence data and just under 120 million unique TCR beta sequences from 180 million or so T cells were reported. A later analysis re-examined previously published TCR beta repertoires from hundreds of donors and added high-resolution HLA genotyping to investigate patterns of TCR occurrence. Rather than drawing on any new phenotypic data, the later analysis identified candidate immune exposures from TCR beta sequences and the way those sequences occurred across donors. Across approximately 420 genotyped donors of the cohort, an average of roughly 200,000 unique TCR beta nucleotide sequences per donor were sequenced, and 15% to 20% of those sequences were non-productive. All discovery cohort repertoires had been generated using a single sequencing platform. In a later genetic analysis, genome-wide SNP genotypes for about 55% of the roughly 670 donors were used, and that subset was treated as a discovery cohort. Donor age, sex, ethnicity and CMV serostatus were collected together with the repertoire data. Using immunosequencing, the study profiled T cell repertoires from 500 to 800 subjects and related those repertoires to cytomegalovirus serostatus. Typing coverage varied by locus: about 620-630 donors for A, B, C, DRB1 and DQB1; under 550 for DQA1; over 600 for DPA1; around 490 for DPB1. To predict cytomegalovirus infection status, the study brought together high-throughput TCR immunosequencing, statistical association of individual TCRs with disease status, and machine learning. The study was designed to test whether signatures of past pathogen exposure could be identified by cataloging public T cell receptors. The genetic ancestry cluster associated with self-reported Caucasian donors included over 80% of the approximately 430 genotyped donors. An early release that covered fewer than 750 HLA-typed donors contained approximately 300 gigabases of sequencing data and about 93 million unique TCR sequences. To decide whether each TCR beta V gene segment behaved as functional or pseudogenic, an earlier analysis of approximately 590 of the donors relied on high-throughput TCR beta sequencing. Both class I and class II loci were covered by HLA typing, at four-digit resolution. Along with the approximately 620-subject first cohort, a separate validation cohort of over 90 different subjects was used. A few DR-DQ haplotypes were handled as single units for association and clustering because linkage in the cohort was strong.

In total, 500 to 700 healthy bone marrow donors made up the cohort. At the time of sampling, every cohort member was nominally healthy, though immune exposures that went unrecorded were likely present. The donor tested CMV seronegative and was one of the 352 seronegative cohort members. Every donor gave a peripheral blood sample, and the peripheral blood mononuclear cells from that sample were used for TCR beta sequencing. Genomic DNA was extracted from the blood cell samples with the Qiagen DNeasy Blood Extraction Kit. Library preparation was by the immunoSEQ multiplex PCR assay. A mixture of 60 forward primers for TCR Vbeta segments and 13 reverse primers for TCR Jbeta segments was used in the multiplex PCR. The CDR3 region of rearranged TCR beta genes was amplified from genomic DNA by a multiplex PCR assay. The amplified TCR beta libraries were sequenced on the Illumina HiSeq System as 87-base-pair reads. For the original study's pipeline: In a later analysis, approximately 74 million unique TCR beta chains were counted across the roughly 610 repertoires, and around 10 million of these chains were shared by at least two donors. To remove PCR and sequencing errors, raw reads were error-corrected and collapsed into unique sequences using a nearest-neighbor algorithm that merged closely related sequences. Alignment of CDR3 sequences to IMGT reference sequences was used to assign V, D and J gene segments. For a sequence to be retained, a match of at least six nucleotides was required to both a V gene segment and a J gene segment. A rearrangement counted as productive if the CDR3 had no stop codons and remained in frame with V and J, and every other rearrangement counted as non-productive. CDR3 was defined according to IMGT convention as the region running from the second conserved V-encoded cysteine to the conserved J-encoded phenylalanine. Sequences without an unambiguous match to a single V gene segment were excluded from the earlier analysis of a few hundred of the donors. In an earlier analysis of 450 to 700 of the donors, V segments were called functional above 56.7% productive rearrangements and were called segregating when the between-donor standard deviation exceeded 5%. A statistical classification framework was built for diagnosing cytomegalovirus status from the catalog of TCR beta chain sequences. In a later analysis, TCR nucleotide sequences were compared against IMGT/GENE-DB human TR gene sequences so that V and J genes could be assigned. A later analysis assigned CDR3 sequences and most-parsimonious VDJ recombination scenarios with the TCRdist pipeline. In a later analysis, every TCR beta chain was defined by the combination of its CDR3 amino acid sequence and its V-gene family, and reads without a unique V-gene family were dropped. To address suspected cross-contamination and a sequencing artifact, a later analysis removed around 590 highly shared, low-generation-probability nucleotide sequences. In a later analysis, a clonal expansion index for each public chain was calculated from normalized within-repertoire ranks of inferred template counts. Generation probabilities in a later analysis came from a VDJ recombination model fitted to out-of-frame rearrangements, and those results were checked against IGoR. In a later analysis, TCR-TCR, TCR-HLA and TCR-CMV co-occurrence was scored with hypergeometric tests, and a repertoire-size bias correction was applied to TCR pairs. To estimate false discovery rates, a later analysis permuted the HLA or CMV assignments 20 times. In a later analysis, co-occurring TCRs were grouped with DBSCAN, and TCRdist sequence similarity was added when clustering was performed within HLA-allele-positive subsets. Repertoires with fewer than 30,000 or more than 120,000 public chains were left out of co-occurrence clustering, as were a handful of repertoires with anomalous nucleotide sharing. TCRdb holds this immuneACCESS table with in-frame rearrangements only. Some clones are missing; in checked studies, unresolved V genes explain under half, and the rest has no known cause. Clone size and the V and J calls come from that table; the DNA yielded D and trimming. This sample lists about 160,000 clones; 80% to 85% were detected once. Together, the top ten hold about 0.39% of the sample.

Broader findings and caveats from the paper: Sequencing depth was assumed to be roughly uniform across donors in the presence/absence analyses, though that assumption may not hold. The classifier was reported to diagnose cytomegalovirus status with high specificity and sensitivity in both the original cohort and the validation cohort. According to a later genetic analysis, donors in an Asian-associated ancestry cluster had fewer N-insertions in productive TCRs than the approximately 710-donor mean. A later genetic analysis associated a missense DCLRE1C variant with V-gene and J-gene trimming of TCR beta chains, and an independent cohort replicated the association. When HLA alleles, especially DR and DQ, strongly co-occurred, attributing TCR associations to individual alleles was difficult. A cluster of highly shared sequence variants was judged likely to be a technical artifact of the sequencing pipeline. According to a later analysis, most CMV-associated TCR beta chains appeared to be HLA-restricted, and the HLA associations seemed to be driven largely by CMV exposure. The study gave a list of under 200 TCR beta chains associated with cytomegalovirus. An earlier analysis of roughly 570 of the donors showed that most TCR beta V segments appeared in productive rearrangements either about 90% or about 30% of the time, which broadly matched IMGT annotations. In a later analysis, TCR association rates were found to vary across HLA loci, with the most associated TCRs seen for DRB1 alleles and the fewest for HLA-C alleles. HLA typing was unavailable for some donors at each locus, so association tests used only the typed subset. While some public TCRs were present in many individuals, most TCR sequences turned up only very rarely across donors. A further reported finding was that TCR beta sequences accurately predicted the HLA-A and HLA-B alleles for most subjects in the first cohort. The authors suggested that the approach could potentially be generalized to other disease states and immunological phenotypes. In a later analysis, 15,000 to 20,000 TCR beta sequences were associated with specific HLA alleles at a false discovery rate of 0.05. In vitro tests confirmed that a few of the cytomegalovirus-associated TCR beta chains recognize cytomegalovirus antigens. In this cohort, only TCR beta chains were sequenced, and detectable features were limited by the absence of alpha or paired-chain data. According to a later analysis, parvovirus B19, influenza, CMV and Epstein-Barr virus appeared linked to several top co-occurrence clusters. Linkage disequilibrium might explain the correlated functional status among segregating V segments, but an unknown experimental factor could not be excluded. CMV serostatus was the only immune exposure information available for the cohort. Approximately 18 rarely observed V segments, including chromosome 9 orphons, were excluded from the earlier analysis of several hundred of the donors because counts were too low. Compared with equally common non-associated chains, HLA-associated TCR beta chains in a later analysis were more clonally expanded and had lower generation probabilities.

Sequencing was carried out using PBMCs. The sequence derives from a boy younger than 10 in good health and CMV-seronegative.

The CDR3 region has the sequence CASSEGTGDGQPQHF. The DNA sequence follows: TGCGCCAGCAGCGAGGGAACAGGGGACGGTCAGCCCCAGCATTTT. The rearrangement combines TRBV5-1 with TRBJ1-5, with 7 central nucleotides matching TRBD1. CDR3 length: 15 amino acids, cysteine to phenylalanine. Just CDR3 DNA is preserved here, 45 bases in frame from base 1. The germline V gene yields SGHRS for CDR1 and YFSETQ for CDR2. The germline V end is reduced by 4 bases and the J end by 6 bases; junction bases left unmatched: 10.